One sample yielded the 20 T cell receptor beta chains listed below, sequenced in a study of T cell responses to AZD1222 COVID-19 vaccine. Repertoires were generated with immunoSEQ multiplex PCR, while TCRdb's copy carries only in-frame clones and drops some. The table shows roughly 100,000 clones, with roughly 89% occurring only once. Sequencing was performed on peripheral blood, taken on day 0 of AZD1222 vaccination. Every receptor here comes from an adult in good health.

The gene calls are TRBV2 and TRBJ2-3; 7 bases are shared with TRBD2. The CDR3 is 12 residues long. V lost 9 bases, J lost 3 bases, and 3 bases stayed unmatched. The germline V gene has CDR1 SNHLY and CDR2 FYNNEI. The CDR3 nucleotides read TGTGCCAGAGCGGGACTAACAGATACGCAGTATTTT. This encodes CARAGLTDTQYF.

CDR3 nucleotides: TGCGCCAGCAGCCCTGGGAACCCCTGGGGCACAGATACGCAGTATTTT. This translates into CASSPGNPWGTDTQYF. The rearrangement links TRBV4-3 to TRBJ2-3; no clear D gene. V dropped 4 bases and J dropped 1 base, with 15 bases sitting between them. Germline V CDR1 and CDR2: LGHNA, YSLEER. The CDR3 is made up of 16 amino acids.

The chain couples TRBV12-3 or TRBV12-4 to TRBJ1-1, with D maybe TRBD1 (5 bases). V was pared by 4 bases and J by 5 bases, with 8 bases between. The CDR3 contains 12 residues. Here the CDR3 DNA reads TGTGCCAGCAGTTGGGGGGAAACTGAAGCTTTCTTT. It yields the protein CASSWGETEAFF.

The chain recombines TRBV18 with TRBJ1-4, with a weak D call TRBD1 (5 bases). V was cut by 4 bases and J by 8 bases, with 5 bases left in between. Germline lookup yields CDR1 KGHSH and CDR2 LQKENI. This CDR3 is built from 11 residues. CDR3 nucleotide sequence: TGTGCCAGCTCACGGGGGGAAAAACTGTTTTTT. It translates to CASSRGEKLFF.

The chain uses TRBV28 and TRBJ2-5; D unclear. V lost 7 bases and J lost 5, with 17 bases in between. CDR1 is MDHEN, CDR2 SYDVKM, per germline. The CDR3 runs to 14 residues. The chain's CDR3 is CASTPSAGKETQYF. The DNA of the CDR3 is TGTGCCAGCACCCCCTCGGCCGGCAAGGAGACCCAGTACTTC.

The chain joins TRBV15 to TRBJ1-1; D gene unclear. Trimming stripped 4 bases from V and 2 bases from J, with 5 bases between. CDR3 length: 12 amino acids. Per the germline V gene, CDR1 is LNHNV and CDR2 is YYDKDF (reference sequence). CDR3 nucleotide sequence: TGTGCCACCAGCATTCTTAACACTGAAGCTTTCTTT. Residues: CATSILNTEAFF. Using reference TRBV15 and TRBJ1-1 for the parts outside the CDR3, the full variable domain is DAMVIQNPRYQVTQFGKPVTLSCSQTLNHNVMYWYQQKSSQAPKLLFHYYDKDFNNEADTPDNFQSRRPNTSFCFLDIRSPGLGDTAMYLCATSILNTEAFFGQGTRLTVV.

DNA for the CDR3: TGTGCCAGCAGCGGTTTTAACAGGGAACGGGATACGCAGTATTTT. Its protein product is CASSGFNRERDTQYF. The gene calls are TRBV28 and TRBJ2-3; TRBD1 might be the D (6 bases). V was clipped by 6 bases and J by 6 bases, with 19 bases between them. Germline values: CDR1 MDHEN, CDR2 SYDVKM. The CDR3 totals 15 residues.

The chain employs TRBV24-1 and TRBJ2-7; D is possibly TRBD2 (6 bases). Germline V gene lookup returns CDR1 KGHDR and CDR2 SFDVKD. The CDR3 has 13 residues. Between the trimmed V and J ends, which lost 7 bases and 5 bases, there was a span of 14 bases. For the CDR3, the DNA is TGTGCCACCAGAGCAGCTGGGGGGAACGAGCAGTACTTC. Its protein product is CATRAAGGNEQYF.

The chain links TRBV7-9 to TRBJ2-1; D might be TRBD1 (5 bases). Germline V gene sequence: CDR1 SEHNR, CDR2 FQNEAQ (reference sequence). Trimming removed 5 bases from V and 4 bases from J, with 12 bases in between. The CDR3 spans 14 residues. The CDR3: CASSVQGDYNEQFF. The CDR3 DNA is TGTGCCAGCAGCGTCCAGGGCGATTACAATGAGCAGTTCTTC. Full variable domain (rest looked up from reference TRBV7-9 and TRBJ2-1): DTGVSQNPRHKITKRGQNVTFRCDPISEHNRLYWYRQTLGQGPEFLTYFQNEAQLEKSRLLSDRFSAERPKGSFSTLEIQRTEQGDSAMYLCASSVQGDYNEQFFGPGTRLTVL.

This chain links TRBV5-8 with TRBJ1-1; 7 nucleotides align to TRBD1. This CDR3 is 15 amino acids long. Germline CDR1 is SGHTS and CDR2 is YDEGEE. Losses at the gene ends were 3 bases for V and 0 bases for J; bases not matched to a gene: 5. In DNA form, the CDR3 reads TGTGCCAGCAGCTGGCCCGGGACAGTGAACACTGAAGCTTTCTTT. It encodes CASSWPGTVNTEAFF.

CDR3 DNA: TGTGCCAGCAGCTGGGGGGGAGGAACTGAAGCTTTCTTT. This sequence encodes CASSWGGGTEAFF. The J gene is TRBJ1-1, the V gene TRBV5-6; a weak D match, TRBD1 (5 bases). CDR1 and CDR2 (germline): SGHDT, YYEEEE. The CDR3 has 13 residues. Trimming pared 3 bases from V and 5 bases from J, leaving 11 bases between.

The chain links TRBV27 to TRBJ1-1, with 9 positions matching TRBD1. There are 15 residues in the CDR3. V was clipped by 0 bases and J by 3 bases; unmatched bases: 2. Per germline, CDR1 MNHEY and CDR2 SMNVEV (reference sequence). Here the CDR3 DNA reads TGTGCCAGCAGTTTATCGGGACAGGGATACACTGAAGCTTTCTTT. Translated, it gives CASSLSGQGYTEAFF.

The genes are TRBV4-1 and TRBJ1-5; D gene uncertain. V lost 1 base and J lost 2, with 9 bases in between. The CDR3 has 15 amino acids. Per germline, CDR1 MGHRA and CDR2 YSYEKL. The CDR3 bases are TGCGCCAGCAGCCAAGTTACAGTGGGCAATCAGCCCCAGCATTTT. It is translated as CASSQVTVGNQPQHF.

This clone was recorded only once. V gene TRBV10-3 combines with J gene TRBJ1-1, with a weak D call TRBD1 (6 bases). Germline-derived CDR1 and CDR2 are ENHRY and SYGVKD. The CDR3 contains 14 residues. V lost 6 bases and J 2 bases, leaving 13 bases between the germline ends. CDR3 in DNA: TGTGCCATCAGGGGACCAGGGGTCAACACTGAAGCTTTCTTT. Translation gives CAIRGPGVNTEAFF.

V gene TRBV5-4 combines with J gene TRBJ2-1, with 9 positions matching TRBD2. Looked up from germline, CDR1 is SGHNT and CDR2 is YYREEE (reference sequence). V lost 4 bases to trimming and J lost 2 bases; unmatched junction nucleotides: 4. This CDR3 has 15 residues. CDR3: CASSPSGRTYNEQFF. CDR3 nucleotide sequence: TGTGCCAGCAGCCCCAGCGGGAGGACCTACAATGAGCAGTTCTTC.

The sample holds one count of this clone. V and J are TRBV23-1 and TRBJ2-7; a possible D gene is TRBD2 (5 bases). TRBV23-1 belongs to the ORF category, with a function that is uncertain. The CDR3 runs to 13 residues. The V gene lost 7 bases and the J gene lost 6 bases, with 16 bases spanning the gap. CDR3 coding DNA: TGCGCCAGCACCCCCCGGGGTGAGGTCGAGCAGTACTTC. Encoded protein: CASTPRGEVEQYF.

V is TRBV6-5 and J is TRBJ2-3; D unclear. V dropped 0 bases and J dropped 0 bases, with 1 base sitting between them. The CDR3 length is 13 residues. Germline V gene lookup returns CDR1 MNHEY and CDR2 SVGAGI. The CDR3 sequence is CASSYSSTDTQYF. The CDR3 DNA reads as TGTGCCAGCAGTTACTCTAGCACAGATACGCAGTATTTT.

V gene TRBV2 combines with J gene TRBJ2-1, with D unclear. Deletions cut 1 base from V and 4 bases from J, with 11 bases between. Per the germline V gene, CDR1 is SNHLY and CDR2 is FYNNEI. The CDR3 sequence is 15 residues long. CDR3 nucleotides: TGTGCCAGCAGTGAAGAGGATAGCCGATACAATGAGCAGTTCTTC. Its protein product is CASSEEDSRYNEQFF.

The V gene is TRBV2, the J gene TRBJ2-1, with D possibly matching TRBD1 (5 bases). Germline V CDR1 and CDR2: SNHLY, FYNNEI. Trimming cost V 2 bases and J 8 bases, with 10 bases left between them. The CDR3 sequence is 13 residues long. CDR3 coding DNA: TGTGCCAGCAGTGAAATAAGGGGCTATGAGCAGTTCTTC. This codes for CASSEIRGYEQFF.

The rearrangement joins TRBV11-3 to TRBJ1-2; D unclear. This CDR3 is 12 amino acids long. The germline gives CDR1 SGHNT, CDR2 YENEEA. Trimming stripped 4 bases from V and 5 bases from J, with 8 bases between. CDR3 sequence reads: CASSSSGYGYTF. The CDR3 bases are TGTGCCAGCAGCTCCAGTGGGTATGGCTACACCTTC.